One T cell receptor beta chain is described in this entry. This entry belongs to a study of OX40 agonist ivuxolimab in advanced cancers. Study-wide background: Of mixed ages from about 23 to 90 and averaging about 56 years, the group was about 80% male.

Trimming left V 5 bases short and J 3 bases short, with 15 bases between. Germline-derived CDR1 and CDR2 are SGHVS and FQNEAQ. The CDR3 has 15 amino acids. Only in-frame clones appear in the TCRdb table, and some are missing; sequencing was by immunoSEQ multiplex PCR. In the table there are 15,000 to 20,000 clones, over 90% of which are singletons. The sequence was obtained from an adult with an advanced solid tumor such as melanoma, head and neck, liver or kidney cancer. The chain employs TRBV7-8 and TRBJ2-3; D may be TRBD1 (5 bases). The sequencing used CD4+ or CD8+ T cells sorted from blood, collected in a trial of the OX40 agonist ivuxolimab. This CDR3 is CASSPSVRDTDTQYF. The CDR3 bases are TGTGCCAGCAGCCCGAGCGTCAGGGATACAGATACGCAGTATTTT.